This T cell receptor beta chain emerged from a study of regulatory T cells in long-lasting Graves disease. Study details: Patients with new Graves' disease had used antithyroid drugs below 3 months.

Time point indicated: newly diagnosed GD, antithyroid drugs for less than 3 months. Construction of the TCR library relied on RNA isolated from PBMCs. Only a few counts were recorded for this clonotype. CDR1 and CDR2 from the germline V gene are SGDLS and YYNGEE. The CDR3 totals 14 residues. V lost 0 bases to trimming and J lost 2 bases, with 9 bases between them. Both iRepertoire HTBI primers and Arm-PCR of CDR3 regions were used to build the TCR beta libraries. Each CDR3 protein is one row after TCRdb ran MiXCR on the multiplex PCR reads. The sample includes approximately 400,000 distinct CDR3 sequences, more than 13% seen only once; the top ten take roughly 17%. This sample also appeared in a second study, on T cells in Graves' hyperthyroidism and ophthalmopathy. That source notes: Thyroid ultrasound and orbital computed tomography, with clinical symptoms and serum thyroxine and TRAb, informed diagnoses. Most expanded thyroid clonotypes above 0.001 recurred in blood.

The receptor comes from a woman aged 25 to 39 with Graves disease. The chain links TRBV9 to TRBJ2-7; no firm D call. The sequencing here drew on peripheral blood mononuclear cells (PBMCs), taken at new diagnosis, from a patient treated with antithyroid drugs. CDR3 protein: CASSVGLGTYEQYF. CDR3 DNA sequence: TGTGCCAGCAGCGTAGGCCTGGGTACCTACGAGCAGTACTTC. Full variable domain (rest looked up from reference TRBV9 and TRBJ2-7): DSGVTQTPKHLITATGQRVTLRCSPRSGDLSVYWYQQSLDQGLQFLIQYYNGEERAKGNILERFSAQQFPDLHSELNLSSLELGDSALYFCASSVGLGTYEQYFGPGTRLTVT.